A selection of T cell receptor beta chains follows, all from one sample in a study of blood T cell repertoires in COVID-19. Sequencing was performed with immunoSEQ multiplex PCR; in TCRdb, only in-frame clones are kept and a portion is missing. Of approximately 150,000 clones in the sample, approximately 88% were seen once. Sequenced input: peripheral blood. All receptors come from a human donor in a cohort sampled during active COVID-19. CDR3s include the opening cysteine and the closing phenylalanine or tryptophan.

CASSEWVRGTEAFF	TRBV6-1	TRBJ1-1
CASSLRSYEQYF	TRBV12-3/TRBV12-4	TRBJ2-7
CASSRSTSSPYNEQFF	TRBV7-3	TRBJ2-1
CASSFPSGTGVPFF	TRBV6-2/TRBV6-3	TRBJ2-1
CASSVSQGGTGNTIYF	TRBV10-2	TRBJ1-3
CASSPTGVRAKNIQYF	TRBV3-1/TRBV3-2	TRBJ2-4
CASSTGTGLSEQYF	TRBV27	TRBJ2-7
CASSDSSGRNEQFF	TRBV6-4	TRBJ2-1
CASSVYGRGGETQYF	TRBV9	TRBJ2-5
CASSLVGVMNTEAFF	TRBV7-6	TRBJ1-1
CASSLAQGQGPNSPLHF	TRBV7-6	TRBJ1-6
CAISDPGQGAYEQYF	TRBV10-3	TRBJ2-7
CASSLESGSGESYEQYF	TRBV11-2	TRBJ2-7
CAWSGLLFSHEQYF	TRBV30	TRBJ2-7
CAISEGGTGGTQPQHF	TRBV10-3	TRBJ1-5
CASSQGTSGGAGTDTQYF	TRBV4-3	TRBJ2-3
CASSYSRVAPSYEQYF	TRBV6-2/TRBV6-3	TRBJ2-7
CASSFFVKGAYTEAFF	TRBV28	TRBJ1-1
CAWSQGQGDEQYF	TRBV30	TRBJ2-7
CAWMGTSGPYEQYF	TRBV30	TRBJ2-7
CASRPITVTNYGYTF	TRBV6-2/TRBV6-3	TRBJ1-2
CASSQDFSTGPGNQPQHF	TRBV14	TRBJ1-5
CASSLGALRNYGYTF	TRBV5-6	TRBJ1-2
CASSPTDTQYF	TRBV7-2	TRBJ2-3
CAWSTGEFTDTQYF	TRBV30	TRBJ2-3
CASSPTQSYEQYF	TRBV18	TRBJ2-7
CASSERARSGAIYEQYF	TRBV3-1/TRBV3-2	TRBJ2-7
CASSERLGRETQYF	TRBV10-1	TRBJ2-5
CASSLTGLGGYTF	TRBV25-1	TRBJ1-2
CSASKLAGSANTGELFF	TRBV20-1	TRBJ2-2
CASSVLQGSTEAFF	TRBV19	TRBJ1-1
CASSSDRGRGWGYTF	TRBV7-2	TRBJ1-2
CASSRDFRGGYTF	TRBV3-1/TRBV3-2	TRBJ1-2
CASSPPGGGRTGELFF	TRBV7-2	TRBJ2-2
CASSLGTGVFTGELFF	TRBV6-2/TRBV6-3	TRBJ2-2
CASRSRGEAFF	TRBV12-3/TRBV12-4	TRBJ1-1
CASSPRNQGTRATALKNIQYF	TRBV18	TRBJ2-4
CASTPSGQGIGSPLHF	TRBV6-2/TRBV6-3	TRBJ1-6
CASSVGTGDYGYTF	TRBV9	TRBJ1-2
CASSQNRGTDSPLHF	TRBV4-3	TRBJ1-6
CAWRAAGQANYGYTF	TRBV30	TRBJ1-2
CASSPRGGGTSTDTQYF	TRBV28	TRBJ2-3
CASSPRTGTYNSPLHF	TRBV3-1/TRBV3-2	TRBJ1-6
CASSSQGTHTGELFF	TRBV6-5	TRBJ2-2
CSADRDLGYTF	TRBV20-1	TRBJ1-2
CASSQGEVGYEQYF	TRBV4-2	TRBJ2-7
CASSLGPRDEQYF	TRBV7-3	TRBJ2-7
CASSQTASLEAFF	TRBV5-1	TRBJ1-1
CASSRAGLDYNEQFF	TRBV7-2	TRBJ2-1